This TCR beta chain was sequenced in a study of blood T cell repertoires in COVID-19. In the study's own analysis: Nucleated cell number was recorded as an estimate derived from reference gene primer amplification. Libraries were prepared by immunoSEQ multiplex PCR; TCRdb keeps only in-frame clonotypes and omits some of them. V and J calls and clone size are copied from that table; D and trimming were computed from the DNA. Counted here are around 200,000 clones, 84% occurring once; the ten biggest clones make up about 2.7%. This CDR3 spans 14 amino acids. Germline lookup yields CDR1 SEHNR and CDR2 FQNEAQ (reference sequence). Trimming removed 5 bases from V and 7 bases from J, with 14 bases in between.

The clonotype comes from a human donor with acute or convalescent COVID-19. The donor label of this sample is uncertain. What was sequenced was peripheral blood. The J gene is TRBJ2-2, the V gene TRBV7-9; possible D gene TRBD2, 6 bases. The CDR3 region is CASSLPSGFGELFF. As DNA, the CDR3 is TGTGCCAGCAGCCTACCGAGCGGGTTCGGGGAGCTGTTTTTT.